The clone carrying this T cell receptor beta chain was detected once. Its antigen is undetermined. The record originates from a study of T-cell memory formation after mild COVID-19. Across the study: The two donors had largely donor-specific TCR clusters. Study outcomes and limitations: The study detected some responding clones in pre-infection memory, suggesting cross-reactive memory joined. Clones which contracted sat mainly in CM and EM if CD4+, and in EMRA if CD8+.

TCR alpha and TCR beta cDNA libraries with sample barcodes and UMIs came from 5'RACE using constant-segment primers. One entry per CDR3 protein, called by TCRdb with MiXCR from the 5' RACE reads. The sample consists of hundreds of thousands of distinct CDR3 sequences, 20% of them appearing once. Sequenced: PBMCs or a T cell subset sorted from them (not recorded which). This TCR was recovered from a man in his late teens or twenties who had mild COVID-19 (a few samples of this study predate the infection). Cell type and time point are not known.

CDR3 sequence reads: CASSTGVEAFF. The CDR3 region has the DNA TGTGCCAGCAGCACCGGGGTTGAAGCTTTCTTT. The V gene is TRBV5-4, the J gene TRBJ1-1; D ambiguous. The ends were cut back, 4 bases at V and 7 bases at J, with 8 bases in the middle. The CDR3 runs to 11 residues. Germline CDR1 reads SGHNT; CDR2 reads YYREEE (reference sequence).